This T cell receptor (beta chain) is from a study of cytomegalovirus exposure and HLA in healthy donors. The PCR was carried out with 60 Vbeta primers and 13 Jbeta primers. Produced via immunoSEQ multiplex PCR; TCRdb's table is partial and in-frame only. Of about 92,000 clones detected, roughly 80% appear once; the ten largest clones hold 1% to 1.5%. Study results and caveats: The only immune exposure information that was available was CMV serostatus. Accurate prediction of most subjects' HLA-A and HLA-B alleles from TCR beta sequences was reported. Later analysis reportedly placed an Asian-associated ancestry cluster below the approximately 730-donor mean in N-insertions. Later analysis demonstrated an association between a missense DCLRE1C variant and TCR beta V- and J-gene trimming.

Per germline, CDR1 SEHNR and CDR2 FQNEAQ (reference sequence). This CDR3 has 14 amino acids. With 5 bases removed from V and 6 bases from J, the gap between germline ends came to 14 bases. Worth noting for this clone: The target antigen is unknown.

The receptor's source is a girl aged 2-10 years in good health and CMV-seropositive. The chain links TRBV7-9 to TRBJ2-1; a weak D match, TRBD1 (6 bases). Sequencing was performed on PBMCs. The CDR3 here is CASSRSGQINEQFF. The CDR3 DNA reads TGTGCCAGCAGCCGATCGGGACAAATCAATGAGCAGTTCTTC.